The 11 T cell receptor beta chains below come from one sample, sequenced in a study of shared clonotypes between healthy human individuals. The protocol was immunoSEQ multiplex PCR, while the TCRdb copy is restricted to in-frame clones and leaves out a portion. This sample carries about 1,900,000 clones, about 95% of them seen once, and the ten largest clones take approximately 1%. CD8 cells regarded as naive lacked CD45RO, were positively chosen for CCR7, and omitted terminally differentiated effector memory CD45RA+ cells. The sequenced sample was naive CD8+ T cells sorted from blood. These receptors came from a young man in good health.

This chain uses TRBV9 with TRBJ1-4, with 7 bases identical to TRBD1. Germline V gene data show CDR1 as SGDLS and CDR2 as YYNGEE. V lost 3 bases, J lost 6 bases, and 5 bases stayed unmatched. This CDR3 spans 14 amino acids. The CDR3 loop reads CASSAHRGDEKLFF. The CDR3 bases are TGTGCCAGCAGCGCCCACAGGGGAGATGAAAAACTGTTTTTT.

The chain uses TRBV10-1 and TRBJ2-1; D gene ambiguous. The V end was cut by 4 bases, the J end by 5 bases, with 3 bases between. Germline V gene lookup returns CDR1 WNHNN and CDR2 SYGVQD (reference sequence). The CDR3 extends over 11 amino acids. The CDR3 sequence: CASSADNEQFF. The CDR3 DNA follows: TGCGCCAGCAGTGCCGACAATGAGCAGTTCTTC.

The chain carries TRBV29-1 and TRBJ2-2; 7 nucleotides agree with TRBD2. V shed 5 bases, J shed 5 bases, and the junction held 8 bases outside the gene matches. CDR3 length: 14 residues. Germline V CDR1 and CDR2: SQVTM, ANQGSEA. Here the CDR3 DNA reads TGCAGCGTTCTTGGAGAAGCGGGGACCGGGGAGCTGTTTTTT. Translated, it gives CSVLGEAGTGELFF.

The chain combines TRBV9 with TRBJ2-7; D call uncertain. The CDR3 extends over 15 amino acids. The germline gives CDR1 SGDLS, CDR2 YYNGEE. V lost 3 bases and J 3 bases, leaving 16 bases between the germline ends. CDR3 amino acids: CASSALPGSGYEQYF. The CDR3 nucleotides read TGTGCCAGCAGCGCACTACCGGGTTCCGGCTACGAGCAGTACTTC.

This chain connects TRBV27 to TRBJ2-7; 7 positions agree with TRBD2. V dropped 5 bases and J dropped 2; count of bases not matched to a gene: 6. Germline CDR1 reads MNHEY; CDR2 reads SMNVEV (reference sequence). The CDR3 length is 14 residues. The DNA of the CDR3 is TGTGCCAGCAGTCGCCTGGGGGGGACCTACGAGCAGTACTTC. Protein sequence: CASSRLGGTYEQYF.

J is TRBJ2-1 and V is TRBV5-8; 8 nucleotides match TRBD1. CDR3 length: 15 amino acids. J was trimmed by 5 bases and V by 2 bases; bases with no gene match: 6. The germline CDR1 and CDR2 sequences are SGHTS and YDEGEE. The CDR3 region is CASSLVGQGNNEQFF. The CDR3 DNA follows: TGTGCCAGCAGCTTAGTAGGACAGGGAAACAATGAGCAGTTCTTC.

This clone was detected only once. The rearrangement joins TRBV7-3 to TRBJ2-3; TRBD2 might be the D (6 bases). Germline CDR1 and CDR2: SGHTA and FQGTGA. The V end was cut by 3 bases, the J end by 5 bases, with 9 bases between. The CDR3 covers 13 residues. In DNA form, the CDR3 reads TGTGCCAGCAGCTTGTCGGGGGTAGATACGCAGTATTTT. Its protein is CASSLSGVDTQYF.

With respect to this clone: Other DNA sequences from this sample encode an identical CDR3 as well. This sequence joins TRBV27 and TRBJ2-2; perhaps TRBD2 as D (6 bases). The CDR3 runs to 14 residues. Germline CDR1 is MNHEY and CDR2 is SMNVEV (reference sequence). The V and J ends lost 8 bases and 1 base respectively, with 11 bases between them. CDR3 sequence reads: CASSFGGNTGELFF. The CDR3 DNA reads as TGTGCCAGCTCTTTCGGGGGGAACACCGGGGAGCTGTTTTTT.

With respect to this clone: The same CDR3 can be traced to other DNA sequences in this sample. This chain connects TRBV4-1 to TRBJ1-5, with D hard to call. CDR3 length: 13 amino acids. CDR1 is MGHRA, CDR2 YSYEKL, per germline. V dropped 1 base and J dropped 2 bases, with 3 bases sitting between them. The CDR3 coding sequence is TGCGCCAGCAGCCAAGGGGGCAATCAGCCCCAGCATTTT. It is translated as CASSQGGNQPQHF.

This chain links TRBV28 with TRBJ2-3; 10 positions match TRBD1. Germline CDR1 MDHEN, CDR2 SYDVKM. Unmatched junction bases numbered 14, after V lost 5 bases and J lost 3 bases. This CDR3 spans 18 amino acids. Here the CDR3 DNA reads TGTGCCAGCAGTCCTGCTTTGACAGGGGGCATTATAACAGATACGCAGTATTTT. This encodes CASSPALTGGIITDTQYF. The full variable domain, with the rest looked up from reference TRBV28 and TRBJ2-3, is DVKVTQSSRYLVKRTGEKVFLECVQDMDHENMFWYRQDPGLGLRLIYFSYDVKMKEKGDIPEGYSVSREKKERFSLILESASTNQTSMYLCASSPALTGGIITDTQYFGPGTRLTVL.

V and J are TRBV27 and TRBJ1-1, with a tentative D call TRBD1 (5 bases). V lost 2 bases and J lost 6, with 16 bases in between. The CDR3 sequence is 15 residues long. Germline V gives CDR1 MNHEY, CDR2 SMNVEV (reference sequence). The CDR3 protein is CASSLQGGPAAEAFF. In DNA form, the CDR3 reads TGTGCCAGCAGTTTACAGGGCGGACCCGCGGCTGAAGCTTTCTTT.